The source of this T cell receptor (beta chain) is a study of T cell changes during pregnancy in multiple sclerosis. The germline V gene encodes CDR1 ENHRY and CDR2 SYGVKD. CDR3 length equals 14 residues. V lost 2 bases and J 2 bases, leaving 7 bases between the germline ends. Clones were sequenced by immunoSEQ multiplex PCR, and TCRdb holds only the in-frame ones, with some missing. The top ten hold 9% to 10% of the sample, which has 40,000 to 50,000 clones, roughly 91% seen once. The chain couples TRBV10-3 to TRBJ2-1; D is possibly TRBD2 (5 bases). This TCR came from a female donor with multiple sclerosis, enrolled in a pregnancy study. Sequences were derived from CD8+ T cells from peripheral blood mononuclear cells, sampled in the first trimester of pregnancy. The CDR3 reads CAISEEAAYNEQFF. As DNA, the CDR3 is TGTGCCATCAGTGAGGAAGCGGCCTACAATGAGCAGTTCTTC.